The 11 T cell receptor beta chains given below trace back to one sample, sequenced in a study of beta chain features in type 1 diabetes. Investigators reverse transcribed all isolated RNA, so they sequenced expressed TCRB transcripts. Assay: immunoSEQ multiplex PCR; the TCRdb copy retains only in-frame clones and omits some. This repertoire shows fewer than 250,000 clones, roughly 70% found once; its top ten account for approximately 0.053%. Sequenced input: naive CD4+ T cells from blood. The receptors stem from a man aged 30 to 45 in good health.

The CDR3 protein is CSAGVSYEQYF. The CDR3 DNA reads TGCAGCGCCGGAGTCTCCTACGAGCAGTACTTC. The rearrangement joins TRBV29-1 to TRBJ2-7; D gene ambiguous. The CDR3 contains 11 residues. Trimming removed 7 bases from V and 0 bases from J, with 7 bases in between. The germline CDR1 and CDR2 sequences are SQVTM and ANQGSEA.

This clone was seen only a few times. The CDR3 nucleotides are TGTGCCTGGGGGACAGGCTCGGGGTCCTACAATGAGCAGTTCTTC. As protein: CAWGTGSGSYNEQFF. The chain uses TRBV30 and TRBJ2-1; 8 nucleotides line up with TRBD1. This CDR3 comprises 15 residues. Looked up from germline, CDR1 is GTSNPN and CDR2 is SVGIG (reference sequence). The ends lost 5 bases at V and 1 base at J; junction bases unmatched: 7.

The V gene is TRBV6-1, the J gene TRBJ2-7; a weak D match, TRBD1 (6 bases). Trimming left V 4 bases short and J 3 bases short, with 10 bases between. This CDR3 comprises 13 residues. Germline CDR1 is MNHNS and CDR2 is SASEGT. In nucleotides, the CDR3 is TGTGCCAGCAGTGGACAGGCCTACTACGAGCAGTACTTC. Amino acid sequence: CASSGQAYYEQYF.

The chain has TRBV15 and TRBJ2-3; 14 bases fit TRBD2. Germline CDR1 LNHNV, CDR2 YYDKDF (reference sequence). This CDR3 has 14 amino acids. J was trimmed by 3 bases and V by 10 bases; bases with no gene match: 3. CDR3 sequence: CASGLAGGTDTQYF. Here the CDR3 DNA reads TGTGCCAGCGGACTAGCGGGAGGAACAGATACGCAGTATTTT. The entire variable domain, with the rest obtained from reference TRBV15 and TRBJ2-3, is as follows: DAMVIQNPRYQVTQFGKPVTLSCSQTLNHNVMYWYQQKSSQAPKLLFHYYDKDFNNEADTPDNFQSRRPNTSFCFLDIRSPGLGDTAMYLCASGLAGGTDTQYFGPGTRLTVL.

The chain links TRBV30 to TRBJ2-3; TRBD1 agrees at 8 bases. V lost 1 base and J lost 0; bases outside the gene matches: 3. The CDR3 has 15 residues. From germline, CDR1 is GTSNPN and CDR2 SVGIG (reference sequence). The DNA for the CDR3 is TGTGCCTGGAGTGCGGACAGGGTCAGCACAGATACGCAGTATTTT. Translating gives CAWSADRVSTDTQYF.

The DNA for the CDR3 is TGTGCCAGCAGTGAACCGGGACAGGACCACGAGCAGTACTTC. As protein: CASSEPGQDHEQYF. The V and J genes are TRBV25-1 and TRBJ2-7, with TRBD1 identical over 8 bases. The V gene end was trimmed by 2 bases and the J gene end by 5 bases; junction bases not matched to a gene: 5. Germline V gene lookup returns CDR1 MGHDK and CDR2 SYGVNS. This CDR3 has 14 amino acids.

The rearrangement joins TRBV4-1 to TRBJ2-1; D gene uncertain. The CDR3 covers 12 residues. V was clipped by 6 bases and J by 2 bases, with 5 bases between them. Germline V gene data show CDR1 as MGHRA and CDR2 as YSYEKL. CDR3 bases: TGCGCCAGCAGGAGCACCTACAATGAGCAGTTCTTC. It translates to CASRSTYNEQFF.

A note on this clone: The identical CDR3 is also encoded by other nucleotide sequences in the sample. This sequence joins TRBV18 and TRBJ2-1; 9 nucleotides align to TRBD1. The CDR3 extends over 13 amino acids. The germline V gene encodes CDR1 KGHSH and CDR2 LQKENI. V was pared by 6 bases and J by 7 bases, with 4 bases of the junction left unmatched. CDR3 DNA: TGTGCCAGCTCGCCGGGACAGGGAAATGAGCAGTTCTTC. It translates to CASSPGQGNEQFF.

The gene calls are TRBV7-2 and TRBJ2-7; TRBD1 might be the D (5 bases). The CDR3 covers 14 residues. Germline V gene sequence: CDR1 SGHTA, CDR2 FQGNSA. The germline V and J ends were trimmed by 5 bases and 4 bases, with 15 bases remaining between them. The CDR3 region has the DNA TGTGCCAGCAGCCGACAGTTGACGAGTTACGAGCAGTACTTC. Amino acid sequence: CASSRQLTSYEQYF.

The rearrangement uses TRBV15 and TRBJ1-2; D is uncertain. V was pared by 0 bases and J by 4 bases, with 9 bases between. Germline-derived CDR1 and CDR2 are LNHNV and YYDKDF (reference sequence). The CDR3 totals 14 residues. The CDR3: CATSRETLAYGYTF. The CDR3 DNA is TGTGCCACCAGCAGAGAGACTCTGGCCTATGGCTACACCTTC.

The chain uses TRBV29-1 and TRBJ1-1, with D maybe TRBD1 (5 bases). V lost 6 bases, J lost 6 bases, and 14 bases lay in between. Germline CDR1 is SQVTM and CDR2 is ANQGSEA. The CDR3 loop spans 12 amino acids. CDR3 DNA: TGCAGCGTCTGTCGAAGGGGATCTGAAGCTTTCTTT. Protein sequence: CSVCRRGSEAFF.